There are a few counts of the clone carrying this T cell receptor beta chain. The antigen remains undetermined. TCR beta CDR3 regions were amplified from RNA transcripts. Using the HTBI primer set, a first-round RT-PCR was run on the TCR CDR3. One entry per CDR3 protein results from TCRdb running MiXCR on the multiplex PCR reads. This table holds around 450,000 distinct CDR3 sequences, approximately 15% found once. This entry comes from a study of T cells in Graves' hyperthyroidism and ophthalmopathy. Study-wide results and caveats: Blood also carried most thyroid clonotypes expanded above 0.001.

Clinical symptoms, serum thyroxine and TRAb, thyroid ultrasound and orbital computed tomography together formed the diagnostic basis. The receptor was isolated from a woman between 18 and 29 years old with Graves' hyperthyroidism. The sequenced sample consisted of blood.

CDR3: CSARRLAGRTDTQYF. Written as DNA, the CDR3 is TGCAGTGCCCGACGACTAGCGGGACGCACAGATACGCAGTATTTT. J is TRBJ2-3 and V is TRBV20-1; TRBD2 aligns across 11 bases. CDR1 is DFQATT and CDR2 is SNEGSKA in the germline V gene (reference sequence). The CDR3 totals 15 residues. Trimming at V came to 6 bases and at J to 1 base, leaving 6 bases not matched to a gene.